Shown below are 10 T cell receptor beta chains from a single sample sequenced in a study of cytomegalovirus exposure and HLA in healthy donors. The PCR had 60 Vbeta and 13 Jbeta primers. Clones were sequenced by immunoSEQ multiplex PCR, and TCRdb holds only the in-frame ones, with some missing. The sample consists of 150,000 or so clones, about four fifths of them appearing once. The sample consisted of PBMCs. Receptors were obtained from a man aged 25 to 40 in good health and CMV-seropositive.

This rearrangement joins TRBV4-1 to TRBJ2-3, with a possible D match to TRBD2 (6 bases). Trimming left V 2 bases short and J 2 bases short, with 14 bases between. Per germline, CDR1 MGHRA and CDR2 YSYEKL. The CDR3 extends over 16 amino acids. CDR3 amino acids: CASSQLGRGVTDTQYF. As DNA, the CDR3 is TGCGCCAGCAGCCAACTGGGGCGCGGGGTCACAGATACGCAGTATTTT.

V and J are TRBV6-5 and TRBJ1-1; D gene uncertain. The CDR3 contains 11 residues. V was clipped by 6 bases and J by 7 bases, with 9 bases between them. CDR1 MNHEY and CDR2 SVGAGI come from the germline V gene. The CDR3 DNA follows: TGTGCCAGCAGCCTAGGTCATGAAGCTTTCTTT. Translation gives CASSLGHEAFF.

The V call is TRBV6-1, the J call TRBJ2-7; tentatively, D is TRBD1 (6 bases). The V end was cut by 5 bases, the J end by 4 bases, with 15 bases between. The CDR3 runs to 14 residues. Germline values: CDR1 MNHNS, CDR2 SASEGT. The CDR3 DNA reads as TGTGCCAGCAGTTCCGGAACAGGGTTGTACGAGCAGTACTTC. Its translation: CASSSGTGLYEQYF.

The rearrangement joins TRBV5-6 to TRBJ1-5, with D unresolved. Trimming cost V 3 bases and J 4 bases, with 8 bases left between them. The germline CDR1 and CDR2 sequences are SGHDT and YYEEEE. The CDR3 is made up of 13 amino acids. The CDR3 DNA sequence: TGTGCCAGCAGCTCGGAGCCTAATCAGCCCCAGCATTTT. It translates to CASSSEPNQPQHF.

This clone was recorded once. Relative to the germline gene, one junction end is altered; a read error may explain this. Other DNA sequences of this sample code for an identical CDR3. The chain couples TRBV19 to TRBJ1-3; D remains ambiguous. Per germline, CDR1 LNHDA and CDR2 SQIVND (reference sequence). CDR3 length equals 14 residues. The CDR3 loop is CASSTSSSGNTIYF. DNA of the CDR3: TGTGCTAGTAGTACGTCGAGCTCTGGAAACACCATATATTTT.

The genes are TRBV27 and TRBJ2-7, with TRBD2 as a possible D gene (6 bases). Trimming cost V 5 bases and J 4 bases, with 12 bases left between them. The length of the CDR3 is 13 residues. CDR1 MNHEY and CDR2 SMNVEV come from the germline V gene (reference sequence). The CDR3 DNA reads as TGTGCCAGCAGTCCACCCAGCGGGTACGAGCAGTACTTC. It yields the protein CASSPPSGYEQYF.

This chain connects TRBV7-9 to TRBJ1-2; TRBD1 matches at 7 bases. Germline CDR1 and CDR2: SEHNR and FQNEAQ (reference sequence). The CDR3 has 13 amino acids. The J segment lost 3 bases and the V segment lost 8 bases, leaving 6 bases of the junction unmatched. CDR3 protein: CASGKTGYYGYTF. In nucleotides, the CDR3 is TGTGCCAGCGGAAAGACAGGGTACTATGGCTACACCTTC.

This chain joins TRBV30 and TRBJ2-3, with 9 bases identical to TRBD2. The CDR3 is made up of 17 amino acids. Trimming cost V 3 bases and J 1 base; bases outside gene matches: 11. Germline CDR1 and CDR2: GTSNPN and SVGIG (reference sequence). Here the CDR3 DNA reads TGTGCCTGGAGCGCAGGCTGGGCTAGCGGGGGCACAGATACGCAGTATTTT. Translated, it gives CAWSAGWASGGTDTQYF.

This chain joins TRBV28 and TRBJ1-5; 9 bases agree with TRBD1. The CDR3 is 15 residues long. V lost 5 bases, J lost 9 bases, and 11 bases stayed unmatched. The germline CDR1 and CDR2 sequences are MDHEN and SYDVKM. CDR3 sequence reads: CASSPYRGRTRPQHF. Here the CDR3 DNA reads TGTGCCAGCAGTCCGTACAGGGGGCGCACCCGGCCCCAGCATTTT.

The chain carries TRBV18 and TRBJ2-7, with TRBD1 identical over 9 bases. J was trimmed by 4 bases and V by 1 base; bases with no gene match: 8. The CDR3 consists of 16 residues. From germline, CDR1 is KGHSH and CDR2 LQKENI. The CDR3 region is CASSPLGQGTLYEQYF. The CDR3 DNA reads TGTGCCAGCTCACCACTTGGACAGGGGACTCTTTACGAGCAGTACTTC.